The present T cell receptor beta chain was sequenced within a study of T cells in localized non-small cell lung cancer (dated by TCRdb to about 2020). With respect to the entire study: The study examined T cell repertoires in under 300 patients with early-stage NSCLC and compared tumors with uninvolved tumor-adjacent lungs. All 240 or so NSCLC patients in the cohort were treatment-naive and had localized lung tumors that were resected. The mean age of the NSCLC patients was under 70 years, with 120 to 150 men and around 100 women. Overall study results and their limits: Because the study design was exploratory, TCR variables were selected using unadjusted p-values without false-discovery rate correction. Higher blood T cell density associated with longer overall survival, while higher adjacent-lung clonality associated with shorter survival. A median of 57 of the top 100 tumor clones were detected in paired uninvolved adjacent lung, and approximately 28 of these tumor clones were also found among the top 100 clones of the paired uninvolved adjacent lung. Uninvolved tumor-adjacent lung showed the highest T cell clonality, higher than tumor, which suggests more focused antigenic responses in the adjacent lung. Because multi-region tumor sequencing was not done, intratumor heterogeneity could not be ruled out.

At diagnosis, peripheral blood, uninvolved tumor-adjacent lung and tumor were collected and stored as a combination of fresh-frozen and FFPE material. This clone was seen only once. Its antigen is still unknown. The record has no base qualities; no much larger clone is one base away. TCR beta CDR3 regions were sequenced from DNA using the immunoSEQ Assay. Per the authors' processing: To compute T cell density, TCR beta template counts were normalized to usable DNA, which was estimated by amplifying housekeeping genes. The preseqR package was used to estimate richness by extrapolating to 400,000 templates for PBMC samples and to 120,000 templates for tissue samples. Clonality was defined as one minus Pielou's evenness. Differential abundance testing on productive amino-acid clonotypes, with a minimum total count of 5 and an alpha of 0.1, was used to identify tissue-enriched TCRs. Repertoire overlap between compartments was quantified with the Jaccard Index and Morisita Overlap Index. TCR beta CDR3s were clustered by GLIPH together with public tetramer-defined viral CDR3s, and at least three viral sequences plus V-gene enrichment were required for viral motifs. This immuneACCESS table, as held by TCRdb, lists in-frame sequences with V and J called but not all clones. Of the missing ones, under half trace to an unresolved V gene in checked studies; the others have no known cause. From that table come the V and J calls and clone size; the DNA was used to work out D and trimming. This sample comprises nearly 4,500 clones, over 30% of them detected only once. The top ten constitute roughly 18% of the sample.

The CDR3, from cysteine to phenylalanine, totals 16 residues. The DNA shown is the 48-base CDR3, in frame from base 1. V and J are trimmed by 10 bases and 3 bases, and the gene matches miss 15 bases of the junction. Per the germline V gene (reference sequence), LNHDA is the CDR1 and SQIVND is the CDR2. Recombination linked TRBV19 to TRBJ2-7; 10 central bases correspond to TRBD1. This receptor was taken from a man aged 35 to 69 with stage II squamous cell lung carcinoma. The starting material was lung tumor tissue, obtained before any cancer treatment. The base sequence is TGTGCCACCACGCCGGGAGGGGACAGGGGAAACTACGAGCAGTACTTC. It codes for CATTPGGDRGNYEQYF.